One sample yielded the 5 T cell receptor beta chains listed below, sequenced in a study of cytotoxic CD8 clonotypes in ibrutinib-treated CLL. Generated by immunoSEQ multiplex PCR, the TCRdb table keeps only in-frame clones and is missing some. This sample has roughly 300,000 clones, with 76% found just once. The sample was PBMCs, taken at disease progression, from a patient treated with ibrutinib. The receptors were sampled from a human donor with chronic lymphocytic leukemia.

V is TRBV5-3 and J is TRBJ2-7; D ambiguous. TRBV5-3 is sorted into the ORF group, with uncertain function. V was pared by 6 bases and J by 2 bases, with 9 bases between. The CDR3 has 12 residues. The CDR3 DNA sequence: TGTGCCAGAATCGCAGGCCCCTACGAGCAGTACTTC. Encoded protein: CARIAGPYEQYF.

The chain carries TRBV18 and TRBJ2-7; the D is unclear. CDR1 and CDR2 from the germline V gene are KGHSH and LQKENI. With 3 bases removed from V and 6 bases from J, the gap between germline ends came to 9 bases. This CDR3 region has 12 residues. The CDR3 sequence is CASSPPRGEQYF. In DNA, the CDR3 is TGTGCCAGCTCACCCCCCCGCGGCGAGCAGTACTTC. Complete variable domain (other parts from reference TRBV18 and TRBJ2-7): NAGVMQNPRHLVRRRGQEARLRCSPMKGHSHVYWYRQLPEEGLKFMVYLQKENIIDESGMPKERFSAEFPKEGPSILRIQQVVRGDSAAYFCASSPPRGEQYFGPGTRLTVT.

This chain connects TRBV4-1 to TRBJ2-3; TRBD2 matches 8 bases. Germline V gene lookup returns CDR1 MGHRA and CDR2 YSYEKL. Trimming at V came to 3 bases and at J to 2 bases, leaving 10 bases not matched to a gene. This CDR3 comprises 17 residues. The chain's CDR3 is CASSHPLRGGNTDTQYF. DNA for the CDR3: TGCGCCAGCAGCCATCCCTTACGCGGGGGGAACACAGATACGCAGTATTTT.

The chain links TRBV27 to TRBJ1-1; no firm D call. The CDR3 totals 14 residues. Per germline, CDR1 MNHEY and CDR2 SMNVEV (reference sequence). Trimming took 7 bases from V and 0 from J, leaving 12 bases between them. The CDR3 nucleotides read TGTGCCAGCAAATGGGGAGGGATGAACACTGAAGCTTTCTTT. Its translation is CASKWGGMNTEAFF.

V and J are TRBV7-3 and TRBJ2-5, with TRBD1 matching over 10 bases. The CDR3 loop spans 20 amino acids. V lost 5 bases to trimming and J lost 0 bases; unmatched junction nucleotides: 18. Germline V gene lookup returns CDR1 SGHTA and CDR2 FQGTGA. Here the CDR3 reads CASSLYSVVGDRGYQETQYF. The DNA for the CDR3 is TGTGCCAGCAGCCTCTACTCCGTCGTCGGGGACAGGGGTTACCAAGAGACCCAGTACTTC.